These 9 T cell receptor beta chains came from one sample sequenced in a study of glioma-infiltrating T cells after dendritic cell vaccination. Time point denoted: after dendritic cell vaccination, including at tumor progression/relapse. Produced via immunoSEQ multiplex PCR; TCRdb's table is partial and in-frame only. Altogether about 94,000 clones are present, roughly 80% being singletons, with the ten largest covering 5% to 7%. This sample comprised blood, obtained after dendritic cell vaccination. These receptors all come from a human donor with glioblastoma.

The rearrangement joins TRBV7-9 to TRBJ1-3; 8 nucleotides align to TRBD1. CDR3 length equals 14 residues. V gave up 6 bases and J gave up 2 bases; unmatched junction bases: 3. Germline CDR1 is SEHNR and CDR2 is FQNEAQ (reference sequence). The CDR3 loop reads CASRLDRAGNTIYF. Written as DNA, the CDR3 is TGTGCCAGCAGGCTGGACAGGGCTGGAAACACCATATATTTT.

This chain links TRBV28 with TRBJ1-1; D gene ambiguous. The CDR3 covers 11 residues. Trimming left V 9 bases short and J 9 bases short, with 14 bases between. Germline-derived CDR1 and CDR2 are MDHEN and SYDVKM. The CDR3 bases are TGTGCCAGTCGTGGGCAGACAAAAGCTTTCTTT. Amino acids: CASRGQTKAFF.

The count of this clone is one. The rearrangement uses TRBV19 and TRBJ1-1; D gene unclear. Germline lookup yields CDR1 LNHDA and CDR2 SQIVND (reference sequence). The CDR3 consists of 15 residues. The V end lost 3 bases, the J end lost 4 bases, and 15 bases lay between the germline ends. This chain's CDR3 is CASSIRSGSGTEAFF. Written as DNA, the CDR3 is TGTGCCAGTAGTATCCGATCAGGTAGTGGCACTGAAGCTTTCTTT.

This chain uses TRBV30 with TRBJ1-6; D ambiguous. The CDR3 is 16 amino acids. In germline, CDR1 is GTSNPN, CDR2 SVGIG (reference sequence). V lost 3 bases, J lost 7 bases, and 19 bases lay in between. The CDR3 DNA is TGTGCCTGGAGAATCTGGGTACAGCCTAACAATTCACCCCTCCACTTT. The encoded protein is CAWRIWVQPNNSPLHF.

In this sample, this clone turned up a few times. The chain is built from TRBV19 and TRBJ1-5, with D perhaps matching TRBD1 (5 bases). The V gene's germline CDR1 is LNHDA and CDR2 SQIVND (reference sequence). CDR3 length: 14 amino acids. V lost 8 bases and J lost 4, with 15 bases in between. This chain's CDR3 is CASAAGTFNQPQHF. CDR3 coding DNA: TGTGCCAGTGCAGCGGGGACCTTTAATCAGCCCCAGCATTTT.

This clone was counted ten times or more. This rearrangement joins TRBV5-8 to TRBJ1-4; TRBD1 matches 11 bases. The CDR3 is made up of 15 amino acids. Germline CDR1 and CDR2: SGHTS and YDEGEE. After removal of 4 bases from V and 8 bases from J, the junction contained 7 bases not matched to a gene. CDR3 in amino acids: CASSGQGARGEKLFF. The CDR3 nucleotides read TGTGCCAGCAGCGGACAGGGGGCTAGAGGCGAAAAACTGTTTTTT.

Concerning this clone itself: The junction does not match germline at one end; this may be a read error. CDR3 coding DNA: TGCGCCAGCAGCCAAGTTACTGTCCCCGCTTATCTCCACTTC. Translation gives CASSQVTVPAYLHF. This sequence joins TRBV4-1 and TRBJ2-7; no clear D gene. This CDR3 comprises 14 residues. Germline loops: CDR1 MGHRA, CDR2 YSYEKL.

The gene calls are TRBV10-3 and TRBJ2-7; a possible D gene is TRBD1 (5 bases). Trimming removed 2 bases at V and 5 bases at J, with 13 bases between. CDR3 size: 14 residues. Germline loops: CDR1 ENHRY, CDR2 SYGVKD. CDR3 region: CAISEQGYYHEQYF. CDR3 coding DNA: TGTGCCATCAGTGAGCAGGGTTACTACCACGAGCAGTACTTC.

CDR3 protein: CASSVVDLAGGTGELFF. In nucleotides, the CDR3 is TGTGCCAGCAGCGTAGTAGATCTAGCGGGAGGTACCGGGGAGCTGTTTTTT. V and J are TRBV9 and TRBJ2-2, with 11 bases fitting TRBD2. This CDR3 has 17 amino acids. The V and J ends lost 0 bases and 5 bases, in that order; junction bases with no gene match: 6. Germline V gives CDR1 SGDLS, CDR2 YYNGEE.